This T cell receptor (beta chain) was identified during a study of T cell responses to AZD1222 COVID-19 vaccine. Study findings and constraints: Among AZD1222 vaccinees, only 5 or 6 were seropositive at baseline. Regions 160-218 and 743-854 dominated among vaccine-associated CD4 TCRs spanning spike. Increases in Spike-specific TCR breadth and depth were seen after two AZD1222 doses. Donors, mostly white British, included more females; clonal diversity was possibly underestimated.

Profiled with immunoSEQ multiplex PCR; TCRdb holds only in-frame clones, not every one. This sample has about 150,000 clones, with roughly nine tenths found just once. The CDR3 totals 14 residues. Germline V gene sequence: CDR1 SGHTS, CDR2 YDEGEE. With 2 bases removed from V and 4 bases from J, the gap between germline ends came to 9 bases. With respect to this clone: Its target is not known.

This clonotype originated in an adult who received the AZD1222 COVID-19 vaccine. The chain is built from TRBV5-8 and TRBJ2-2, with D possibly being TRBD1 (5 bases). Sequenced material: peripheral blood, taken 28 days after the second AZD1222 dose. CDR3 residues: CASSLRQGTGELFF. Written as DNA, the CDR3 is TGTGCCAGCAGCTTAAGGCAGGGCACCGGGGAGCTGTTTTTT. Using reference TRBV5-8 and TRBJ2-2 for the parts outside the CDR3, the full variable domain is EAGVTQSPTHLIKTRGQQATLRCSPISGHTSVYWYQQALGLGLQFLLWYDEGEERNRGNFPPRFSGRQFPNYSSELNVNALELEDSALYLCASSLRQGTGELFFGEGSRLTVL.